One and the same sample provided the 15 T cell receptor beta chains below, sequenced in a study of blood T cell repertoires in COVID-19. Using immunoSEQ multiplex PCR, the repertoire was profiled, and TCRdb retains in-frame clones only, with some absent. The table shows approximately 200,000 clones, with 82% occurring only once. Specimen: PBMCs or T cells enriched from blood (not recorded which). The receptor source for this set is a man between 35 and 55 years old who had recovered from COVID-19.

This chain uses TRBV7-9 with TRBJ2-3; the match to TRBD2 covers 8 bases. V trimming: 4 bases; J trimming: 3 bases; junction bases outside the gene matches: 9. Germline V gene sequence: CDR1 SEHNR, CDR2 FQNEAQ (reference sequence). The length of the CDR3 is 16 residues. CDR3: CASSSMSGRRTDTQYF. As DNA, the CDR3 is TGTGCCAGCAGCTCCATGAGCGGGAGAAGGACAGATACGCAGTATTTT. The full variable domain, completed using reference TRBV7-9 and TRBJ2-3, is DTGVSQNPRHKITKRGQNVTFRCDPISEHNRLYWYRQTLGQGPEFLTYFQNEAQLEKSRLLSDRFSAERPKGSFSTLEIQRTEQGDSAMYLCASSSMSGRRTDTQYFGPGTRLTVL.

The J gene is TRBJ2-7, the V gene TRBV18, with 9 bases identical to TRBD2. Losses at the gene ends were 3 bases for V and 5 bases for J; bases not matched to a gene: 5. This CDR3 has 14 residues. Per germline, CDR1 KGHSH and CDR2 LQKENI. The CDR3 sequence is CASSPSGLANEQYV. As DNA, the CDR3 is TGTGCCAGCTCACCGTCGGGACTAGCCAACGAGCAGTACGTC.

The chain uses TRBV5-1 and TRBJ2-1; perhaps TRBD2 as D (6 bases). Trimming took 1 base from V and 7 from J, leaving 9 bases between them. The CDR3 sequence is 13 residues long. Germline CDR1 reads SGHRS; CDR2 reads YFSETQ. The CDR3 DNA follows: TGCGCCAGCAGCTTGATGGGGGGAAATGAGCAGTTCTTC. Its protein product is CASSLMGGNEQFF.

The chain links TRBV27 to TRBJ2-7, with 8 bases aligning to TRBD1. Trimming cost V 5 bases and J 1 base; bases outside gene matches: 13. This CDR3 has 17 residues. Germline V gene data show CDR1 as MNHEY and CDR2 as SMNVEV (reference sequence). CDR3 nucleotide sequence: TGTGCCAGCAGTAAAGCAGGGGGCCGGGAGTCGTCCTACGAGCAGTACTTC. Amino acids: CASSKAGGRESSYEQYF.

The genes are TRBV12-3 or TRBV12-4 and TRBJ2-1; 7 bases agree with TRBD2. CDR3 length: 12 amino acids. V lost 3 bases, J lost 10 bases, and 3 bases stayed unmatched. The CDR3 loop reads CASSFGGLEQFF. The CDR3 DNA sequence: TGTGCCAGCAGTTTCGGGGGGTTGGAGCAGTTCTTC.

A few counts support this clone. The chain links TRBV18 to TRBJ2-1, with 8 bases lining up with TRBD2. The V segment lost 0 bases and the J segment 7 bases; nucleotides outside the gene matches: 8. From germline, CDR1 is KGHSH and CDR2 LQKENI. CDR3 length equals 16 residues. CDR3 protein: CASSPPNGRAGNEQFF. The CDR3 DNA sequence: TGTGCCAGCTCACCACCCAACGGGAGGGCAGGAAATGAGCAGTTCTTC.

Only a few counts were recorded for this clone. The V gene is TRBV5-1, the J gene TRBJ1-5; 7 nucleotides match TRBD1. Germline CDR1 and CDR2: SGHRS and YFSETQ. The CDR3 length is 14 residues. Trimming cost V 4 bases and J 3 bases; bases outside gene matches: 4. The CDR3 region is CASSPGQVNQPQHF. For the CDR3, the DNA is TGCGCCAGCAGCCCTGGACAGGTCAATCAGCCCCAGCATTTT.

The genes are TRBV6-2 or TRBV6-3 and TRBJ1-5; no firm D call. Germline V gives CDR1 MNHEY, CDR2 SVGEGT. The CDR3 extends over 16 amino acids. V was shortened by 0 bases and J by 2 bases, with 11 bases between the two germline ends. This CDR3 is CASSYSFRDGNQPQHF. The CDR3 DNA reads TGTGCCAGCAGTTACTCGTTCCGGGATGGCAATCAGCCCCAGCATTTT.

The V call is TRBV6-5, the J call TRBJ2-1; the D gene is possibly TRBD1 (5 bases). Per germline, CDR1 MNHEY and CDR2 SVGAGI. V was pared by 6 bases and J by 3 bases, with 9 bases between. The CDR3 runs 13 residues. The CDR3 DNA reads as TGTGCCAGCAGCCCAGACAGCTACAATGAGCAGTTCTTC. Encoded protein: CASSPDSYNEQFF.

The chain recombines TRBV30 with TRBJ2-1; 8 positions match TRBD2. Germline V gene lookup returns CDR1 GTSNPN and CDR2 SVGIG (reference sequence). With V trimmed by 2 bases and J by 8 bases, 5 bases remained unmatched. The CDR3 spans 13 residues. Here the CDR3 DNA reads TGTGCCTGGAGTCCAGGACTAGCCGATGAGCAGTTCTTC. It codes for CAWSPGLADEQFF.

This clone has a handful of counts. The chain has TRBV7-3 and TRBJ2-7; 11 nucleotides agree with TRBD2. The CDR3 is 16 amino acids. CDR1 SGHTA and CDR2 FQGTGA come from the germline V gene. Trimming removed 4 bases from V and 2 bases from J; junction bases left unmatched: 7. Here the CDR3 reads CASSSSGTSGAYEQYF. CDR3 DNA: TGTGCCAGCAGCTCCAGCGGGACTAGCGGAGCCTACGAGCAGTACTTC.

This rearrangement joins TRBV3-1 (or the pseudogene TRBV3-2) to TRBJ1-2; D gene uncertain. V gave up 3 bases and J gave up 4 bases, with 12 bases separating them. Germline-derived CDR1 and CDR2 are LGHDT and YNNKEL (reference sequence). This CDR3 is built from 14 residues. The CDR3 loop reads CASSHLDVTYGYTF. As DNA, the CDR3 is TGTGCCAGCAGCCACCTAGACGTGACCTATGGCTACACCTTC.

The J gene is TRBJ2-7, the V gene TRBV4-3, with 7 bases matching TRBD2. The germline CDR1 and CDR2 sequences are LGHNA and YSLEER. Germline trimming cut 2 bases from V and 5 bases from J; bases unmatched to any gene: 12. The CDR3 has 16 amino acids. The CDR3 here is CASSQRVVGGNHEQYV. The CDR3 region has the DNA TGCGCCAGCAGCCAAAGGGTCGTGGGGGGGAACCACGAGCAGTACGTC.

This rearrangement joins TRBV6-1 to TRBJ2-5, with D possibly being TRBD1 (5 bases). Germline CDR1 reads MNHNS; CDR2 reads SASEGT. This CDR3 is 14 amino acids long. V lost 0 bases and J lost 4, with 9 bases in between. CDR3 in amino acids: CASSEAGRAETQYF. As DNA, the CDR3 is TGTGCCAGCAGTGAAGCTGGCAGGGCAGAGACCCAGTACTTC.

In nucleotides, the CDR3 is TGTGCCAGCAGCTTCAGGGGCCCTAATGAAAAACTGTTTTTT. This encodes CASSFRGPNEKLFF. The chain joins TRBV5-6 to TRBJ1-4; TRBD1 is a possible D gene (6 bases). The CDR3 totals 14 residues. CDR1 is SGHDT and CDR2 is YYEEEE in the germline V gene. Trimming left V 2 bases short and J 3 bases short, with 8 bases between. The variable domain in full, with the rest retrieved from reference TRBV5-6 and TRBJ1-4, is DAGVTQSPTHLIKTRGQQVTLRCSPKSGHDTVSWYQQALGQGPQFIFQYYEEEERQRGNFPDRFSGHQFPNYSSELNVNALLLGDSALYLCASSFRGPNEKLFFGSGTQLSVL.